This TCR beta chain comes out of a study of CD8 T cells in ankylosing spondylitis. Findings and limits, study-wide: Reports say disease-linked clones showed up significantly more in matched ankylosing spondylitis synovial fluid. Apparently characteristic of ankylosing spondylitis blood was a TCR beta motif (about 8 highly homologous variants). Within peripheral blood, clones linked to disease were CD8+ and relatively rare.

Trimming pared 4 bases from V and 2 bases from J, leaving 11 bases between. CDR3 length: 15 residues. Germline CDR1 is LGHNA and CDR2 is YSLEER. As regards this clonotype: Its antigen is not known.

Quantitative 5'-RACE with molecular barcodes generated TCR beta libraries. Via MiXCR, TCRdb re-called the 5' RACE reads, giving one row per CDR3 protein. The sample lists 35,000 to 40,000 distinct CDR3 sequences, approximately 15% occurring once. Sequenced sample: blood. This chain uses TRBV4-3 with TRBJ2-2; D call uncertain. This clonotype was sampled from a male donor with ankylosing spondylitis or in good health (not recorded which). The CDR3 region is CASSLRVPNTGELFF. CDR3 nucleotide sequence: TGCGCCAGCAGCCTCCGGGTTCCTAACACCGGGGAGCTGTTTTTT.